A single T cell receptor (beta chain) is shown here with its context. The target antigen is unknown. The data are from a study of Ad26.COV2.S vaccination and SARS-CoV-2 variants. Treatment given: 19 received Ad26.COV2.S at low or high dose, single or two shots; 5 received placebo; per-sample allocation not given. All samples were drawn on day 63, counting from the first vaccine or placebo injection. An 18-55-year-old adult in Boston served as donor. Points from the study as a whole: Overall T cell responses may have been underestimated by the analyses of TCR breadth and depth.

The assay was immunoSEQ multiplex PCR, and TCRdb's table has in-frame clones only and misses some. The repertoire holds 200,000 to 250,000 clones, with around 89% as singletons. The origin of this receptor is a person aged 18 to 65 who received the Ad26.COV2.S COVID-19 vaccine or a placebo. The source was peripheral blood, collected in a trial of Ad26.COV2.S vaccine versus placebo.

CDR3 protein: CASSLGETQYF. The DNA of the CDR3 is TGTGCCAGCAGTTTAGGGGAGACCCAGTACTTC. V is TRBV12-3 or TRBV12-4 and J is TRBJ2-5; D unclear. Trimming removed 1 base from V and 5 bases from J, with 2 bases in between. The CDR3 spans 11 residues.